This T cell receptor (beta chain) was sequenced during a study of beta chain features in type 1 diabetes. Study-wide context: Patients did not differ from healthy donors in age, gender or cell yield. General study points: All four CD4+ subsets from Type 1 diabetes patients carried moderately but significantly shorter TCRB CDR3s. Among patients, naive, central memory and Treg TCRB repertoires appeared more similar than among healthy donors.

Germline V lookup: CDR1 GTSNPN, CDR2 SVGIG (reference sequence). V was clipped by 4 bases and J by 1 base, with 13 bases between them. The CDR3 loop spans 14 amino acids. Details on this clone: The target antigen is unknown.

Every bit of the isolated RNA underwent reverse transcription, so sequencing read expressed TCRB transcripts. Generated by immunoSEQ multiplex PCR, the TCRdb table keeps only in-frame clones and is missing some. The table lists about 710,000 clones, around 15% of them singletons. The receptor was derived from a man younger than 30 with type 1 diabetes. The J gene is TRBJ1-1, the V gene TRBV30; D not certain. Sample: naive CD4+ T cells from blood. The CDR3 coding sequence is TGTGCCTGGAACCAAGAAAGAACGAACACTGAAGCTTTCTTT. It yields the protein CAWNQERTNTEAFF. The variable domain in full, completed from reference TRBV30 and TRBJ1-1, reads SQTIHQWPATLVQPVGSPLSLECTVEGTSNPNLYWYRQAAGRGLQLLFYSVGIGQISSEVPQNLSASRPQDRQFILSSKKLLLSDSGFYLCAWNQERTNTEAFFGQGTRLTVV.